A single sample gave rise to the 25 T cell receptor beta chains below, sequenced in a study of control samples from healthy donors and cancer patients (TCRdb year 2020). Preparation of the library involved the immunoSEQ multiplex PCR assay. Held by TCRdb, this immuneACCESS table contains in-frame sequences only and omits some clones. Under half of the omission traces to an unresolved V gene where checked; the cause of the rest is unknown. The sample records some 140,000 clones, around 92% of which are singletons. The top ten constitute 6% to 9.5% of the sample. The sample taken for sequencing was PBMCs. These TCRs come from a man aged 45-60 years with head and neck cancer.

J is TRBJ1-2 and V is TRBV10-1; D remains unclear. Looked up from germline, CDR1 is WNHNN and CDR2 is SYGVQD (reference sequence). This CDR3 spans 13 amino acids. Trimming removed 0 bases from V and 3 bases from J, with 5 bases in between. CDR3 nucleotides: TGCGCCAGCAGTGAGTCGACCGACTATGGCTACACCTTC. Translated, it gives CASSESTDYGYTF.

This chain uses TRBV4-1 with TRBJ2-7; D gene ambiguous. V was shortened by 0 bases and J by 3 bases, with 21 bases between the two germline ends. Germline V gives CDR1 MGHRA, CDR2 YSYEKL. CDR3 size: 18 residues. The CDR3 protein is CASSQDPGSMGRNYEQYF. The CDR3 coding sequence is TGCGCCAGCAGCCAAGATCCCGGGTCCATGGGCAGAAACTACGAGCAGTACTTC.

This clone was observed a single time. V and J are TRBV24-1 and TRBJ2-3; D is ambiguous. Trimming shortened V by 2 bases and J by 7 bases, and 6 bases separated the two germline ends. The CDR3 covers 12 residues. CDR1 is KGHDR and CDR2 is SFDVKD in the germline V gene. The CDR3 DNA reads as TGTGCCACCAGTGATTCAGGCAATACGCAGTATTTT. Translated, it gives CATSDSGNTQYF.

The chain joins TRBV13 to TRBJ1-3; D unclear. CDR1 is PRHDT, CDR2 FYEKMQ, per germline (reference sequence). The CDR3 is 15 residues long. The V and J ends lost 7 bases and 4 bases respectively, with 17 bases between them. DNA of the CDR3: TGTGCCAGCAATGGGCAGACGTTTAGCGGAAACACCATATATTTT. Its protein is CASNGQTFSGNTIYF.

This chain connects TRBV30 to TRBJ2-3; 9 bases are shared with TRBD1. Germline CDR1 reads GTSNPN; CDR2 reads SVGIG (reference sequence). V was clipped by 0 bases and J by 2 bases; unmatched bases: 3. The CDR3 covers 15 residues. The CDR3 region has the DNA TGTGCCTGGAGTGTGGGGACAGGGTTCACAGATACGCAGTATTTT. As protein: CAWSVGTGFTDTQYF.

This chain connects TRBV25-1 to TRBJ1-1, with 7 positions matching TRBD1. This CDR3 has 14 residues. The ends lost 4 bases at V and 4 bases at J; junction bases unmatched: 6. CDR1 MGHDK and CDR2 SYGVNS come from the germline V gene. CDR3 in amino acids: CASSGRAGGTEAFF. For the CDR3, the DNA is TGTGCCAGCAGTGGGCGGGCAGGGGGCACTGAAGCTTTCTTT.

This chain joins TRBV7-2 and TRBJ1-4, with D unclear. Trimming stripped 5 bases from V and 2 bases from J, with 15 bases between. In germline, CDR1 is SGHTA, CDR2 FQGNSA. The CDR3 sequence is 16 residues long. CDR3 loop: CASSRGRPGTNEKLFF. CDR3 nucleotides: TGTGCCAGCAGCCGCGGGAGACCTGGGACTAATGAAAAACTGTTTTTT.

V gene TRBV5-1 combines with J gene TRBJ1-1; D perhaps matches TRBD1 (6 bases). CDR3 length: 13 residues. Germline assignment: CDR1 SGHRS and CDR2 YFSETQ. V shed 4 bases and J shed 5 bases, with 12 bases lying between them. This chain's CDR3 is CASSLPGVTEAFF. CDR3 sequence (DNA): TGCGCCAGCAGCCTGCCAGGGGTAACTGAAGCTTTCTTT.

The chain carries TRBV15 and TRBJ1-5; possibly TRBD1 for D (5 bases). V lost 7 bases to trimming and J lost 0 bases, with 10 bases between them. There are 14 residues in the CDR3. Per germline, CDR1 LNHNV and CDR2 YYDKDF (reference sequence). CDR3 protein: CATNGGYSNQPQHF. The CDR3 bases are TGTGCCACCAACGGGGGGTATAGCAATCAGCCCCAGCATTTT.

The count of this clone is one. J is TRBJ2-4 and V is TRBV5-6; 7 nucleotides line up with TRBD2. This CDR3 has 18 residues. Germline-derived CDR1 and CDR2 are SGHDT and YYEEEE. V lost 3 bases and J lost 3; bases outside the gene matches: 15. This chain's CDR3 is CASSSPLGTSVDKNIQYF. In DNA, the CDR3 is TGTGCCAGCAGCTCCCCTTTGGGTACTAGCGTTGACAAAAACATTCAGTACTTC.

This clone was observed a single time. The genes are TRBV2 and TRBJ2-1; tentatively, D is TRBD1 (7 bases). This CDR3 contains 16 residues. In germline, CDR1 is SNHLY, CDR2 FYNNEI. Between the trimmed V and J ends, which lost 3 bases and 3 bases, there was a span of 15 bases. The CDR3: CASSEFGRGDYNEQFF. The CDR3 DNA reads as TGTGCCAGCAGTGAGTTTGGCAGGGGGGACTACAATGAGCAGTTCTTC.

V usage is TRBV6-1 and J usage is TRBJ2-1; no clear D gene. This CDR3 is built from 15 residues. V lost 0 bases and J 2 bases, leaving 8 bases between the germline ends. Per germline, CDR1 MNHNS and CDR2 SASEGT. The CDR3 is CASSEAGRAYNEQFF. In nucleotides, the CDR3 is TGTGCCAGCAGTGAAGCAGGTCGCGCCTACAATGAGCAGTTCTTC.

This clone was observed a single time. The chain has TRBV5-1 and TRBJ1-2; possible D gene TRBD1, 6 bases. The CDR3 contains 15 residues. The V end lost 0 bases, the J end lost 0 bases, and 9 bases lay between the germline ends. The germline V gene has CDR1 SGHRS and CDR2 YFSETQ. CDR3 coding DNA: TGCGCCAGCAGCTTGGGGGGACAAGCTAACTATGGCTACACCTTC. Its protein product is CASSLGGQANYGYTF.

The rearrangement joins TRBV11-2 to TRBJ2-3; either TRBD1 or TRBD2 may supply D (5 bases each). Germline CDR1 is SGHAT and CDR2 is FQNNGV. Trimming left V 1 base short and J 2 bases short, with 10 bases between. This CDR3 has 15 residues. In DNA, the CDR3 is TGTGCCAGCAGCTTAGTAACCGGGACCACAGATACGCAGTATTTT. This encodes CASSLVTGTTDTQYF.

This chain links TRBV21-1 with TRBJ2-5. TRBV21-1 is labeled a pseudogene. The CDR3 runs to 12 residues. In DNA, the CDR3 is TGTGCCAACTACGACGGCTCAGGAACCCAGTACTTC. It codes for CANYDGSGTQYF.

The V call is TRBV9, the J call TRBJ2-7; D is uncertain. The CDR3 consists of 13 residues. The germline CDR1 and CDR2 sequences are SGDLS and YYNGEE. Trimming pared 0 bases from V and 6 bases from J, leaving 10 bases between. CDR3 DNA: TGTGCCAGCAGCGTAGTCCTGGGTAGCGAGCAGTACTTC. Its translation is CASSVVLGSEQYF.

The chain links TRBV7-8 to TRBJ1-1; D is uncertain. The CDR3 covers 14 residues. In germline, CDR1 is SGHVS, CDR2 FQNEAQ. The V end lost 1 base, the J end lost 4 bases, and 10 bases lay between the germline ends. CDR3 nucleotides: TGTGCCAGCAGCTTAGGTAGTTTTGGCACTGAAGCTTTCTTT. Translation: CASSLGSFGTEAFF.

The chain joins TRBV18 to TRBJ2-7, with TRBD2 matching over 9 bases. V was pared by 4 bases and J by 3 bases, with 4 bases of the junction left unmatched. This CDR3 comprises 14 residues. Germline CDR1 is KGHSH and CDR2 is LQKENI. CDR3 coding DNA: TGTGCCAGCTCACGGGCTAGCGGGGACTACGAGCAGTACTTC. It translates to CASSRASGDYEQYF.

This clone was seen a single time. Its ends do not fully match the called genes, so a read error is possible. The chain joins TRBV28 to TRBJ2-7, with D perhaps matching TRBD1 or TRBD2 (6 bases each). The CDR3 has 15 residues. Germline values: CDR1 MDHEN, CDR2 SYDVKM. The CDR3 reads CASRTEGGSTHPFFF. The CDR3 DNA sequence: TGTGCCAGCCGCACCGAGGGGGGATCAACCCACCCTTTCTTCTTC.

V and J are TRBV9 and TRBJ2-2; possible D gene TRBD2, 5 bases. CDR3 length: 13 amino acids. CDR1 SGDLS and CDR2 YYNGEE come from the germline V gene. With 4 bases removed from V and 5 bases from J, the gap between germline ends came to 9 bases. The CDR3 region is CASSSRGTGELFF. The CDR3 DNA reads as TGTGCCAGCAGCTCCCGGGGTACCGGGGAGCTGTTTTTT.

The rearrangement uses TRBV18 and TRBJ2-5; 7 bases align to TRBD2. Germline assignment: CDR1 KGHSH and CDR2 LQKENI. The CDR3 sequence is 14 residues long. J lost 3 bases, V lost 6 bases, and 7 bases had no gene match. The DNA for the CDR3 is TGTGCCAGCTCCTCGGGACTATCTAAAGAGACCCAGTACTTC. Its protein is CASSSGLSKETQYF.

This clone came up once. V gene TRBV5-6 combines with J gene TRBJ1-5, with a possible D match to TRBD1 (6 bases). CDR1 SGHDT and CDR2 YYEEEE come from the germline V gene. The germline V and J ends were trimmed by 6 bases and 6 bases, with 16 bases remaining between them. The CDR3 length is 14 residues. This CDR3 reads CASNSRGIGQPQHF. The CDR3 nucleotides are TGTGCCAGCAATAGTAGGGGGATCGGTCAGCCCCAGCATTTT.

This chain joins TRBV18 and TRBJ1-5; tentative D call: TRBD1 (6 bases). Germline V lookup: CDR1 KGHSH, CDR2 LQKENI. The CDR3 totals 13 residues. V lost 6 bases, J lost 7 bases, and 13 bases lay in between. CDR3 DNA sequence: TGTGCCAGCTCCCGCGGGGGCGGGCAGCCCCAGCATTTT. Its protein product is CASSRGGGQPQHF. Using reference TRBV18 and TRBJ1-5 for the parts outside the CDR3, the full variable domain is NAGVMQNPRHLVRRRGQEARLRCSPMKGHSHVYWYRQLPEEGLKFMVYLQKENIIDESGMPKERFSAEFPKEGPSILRIQQVVRGDSAAYFCASSRGGGQPQHFGDGTRLSIL.

The rearrangement links TRBV27 to TRBJ2-1; TRBD1 agrees at 9 bases. This CDR3 region has 17 residues. The V gene's germline CDR1 is MNHEY and CDR2 SMNVEV (reference sequence). The V and J ends lost 5 bases and 2 bases, in that order; junction bases with no gene match: 10. CDR3 loop: CASSPPPTGGAYNEQFF. The CDR3, as DNA: TGTGCCAGCAGTCCACCCCCTACAGGGGGCGCCTACAATGAGCAGTTCTTC.

The chain recombines TRBV11-2 with TRBJ1-1; D perhaps matches TRBD1 (6 bases). This CDR3 spans 15 amino acids. Trimming cost V 5 bases and J 0 bases, with 13 bases left between them. Germline CDR1 SGHAT, CDR2 FQNNGV. The DNA of the CDR3 is TGTGCCAGCAGCCCCCCGAGACAGGTGAACACTGAAGCTTTCTTT. It translates to CASSPPRQVNTEAFF.